This T cell receptor beta chain derives from a study of cytomegalovirus exposure and HLA in healthy donors. Study background: It was reported in a later analysis that the same platform had been used for the 120 validation repertoires as for the approximately 700 first-cohort repertoires. Study-wide results and limits: According to the study, approximately 150 TCR beta chains were cytomegalovirus-associated. First-cohort TCR clusters were later found to tend to co-occur in the 130 or so validation repertoires. The classifier reportedly diagnosed cytomegalovirus status with high sensitivity and specificity.

Of note for this clone: The antigen remains unidentified.

Only in-frame clones appear in the TCRdb table, and some are missing; sequencing was by immunoSEQ multiplex PCR. This sample carries more than 55,000 clones, 96% of them seen once, and the ten largest clones take approximately 0.95%. Trimming at V came to 4 bases and at J to 10 bases, leaving 17 bases not matched to a gene. Germline V gene lookup returns CDR1 SGHDT and CDR2 YYEEEE. This CDR3 region has 15 residues. The receptor's source is a man younger than 35 in good health and CMV-seronegative. Sequencing was done on a sample of PBMCs. The genes are TRBV5-6 and TRBJ2-7; 7 bases match TRBD1. The CDR3 sequence: CASSPRQVTGRLQYF. DNA of the CDR3: TGTGCCAGCAGCCCAAGACAGGTGACAGGGAGACTTCAGTACTTC.